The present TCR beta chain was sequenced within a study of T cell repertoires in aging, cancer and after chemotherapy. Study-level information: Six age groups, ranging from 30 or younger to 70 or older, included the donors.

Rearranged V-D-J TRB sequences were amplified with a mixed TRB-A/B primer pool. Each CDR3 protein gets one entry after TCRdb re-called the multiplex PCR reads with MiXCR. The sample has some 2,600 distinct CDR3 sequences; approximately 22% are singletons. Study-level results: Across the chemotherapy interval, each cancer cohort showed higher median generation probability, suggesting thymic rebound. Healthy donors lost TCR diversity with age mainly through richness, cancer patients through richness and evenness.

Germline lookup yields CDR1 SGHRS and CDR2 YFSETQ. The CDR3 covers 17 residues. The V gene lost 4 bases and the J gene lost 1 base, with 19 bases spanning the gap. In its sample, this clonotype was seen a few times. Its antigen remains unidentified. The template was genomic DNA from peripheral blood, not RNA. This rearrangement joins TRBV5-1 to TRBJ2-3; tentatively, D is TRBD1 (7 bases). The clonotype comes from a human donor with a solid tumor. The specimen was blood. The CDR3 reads CASSGNRGGGGTDTQYF. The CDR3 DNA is TGCGCCAGCAGCGGAAACAGGGGAGGAGGGGGCACAGATACGCAGTATTTT.